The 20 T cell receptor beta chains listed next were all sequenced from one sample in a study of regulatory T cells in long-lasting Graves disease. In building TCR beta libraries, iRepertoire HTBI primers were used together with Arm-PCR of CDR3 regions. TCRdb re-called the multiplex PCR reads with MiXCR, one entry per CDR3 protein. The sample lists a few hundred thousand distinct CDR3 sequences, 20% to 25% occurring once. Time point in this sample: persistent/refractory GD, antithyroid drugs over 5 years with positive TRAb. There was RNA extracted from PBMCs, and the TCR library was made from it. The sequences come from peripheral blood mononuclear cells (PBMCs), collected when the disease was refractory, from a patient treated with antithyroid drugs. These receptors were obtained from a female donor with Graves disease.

The CDR3 sequence: CASSLEAGKMTNTEAFF. Written as DNA, the CDR3 is TGTGCCAGCAGCTTAGAAGCGGGGAAGATGACGAACACTGAAGCTTTCTTT. The genes are TRBV7-2 and TRBJ1-1; D is undetermined. The germline CDR1 and CDR2 sequences are SGHTA and FQGNSA. The CDR3 is made up of 17 amino acids. V was trimmed by 1 base and J by 1 base, leaving 16 bases between them.

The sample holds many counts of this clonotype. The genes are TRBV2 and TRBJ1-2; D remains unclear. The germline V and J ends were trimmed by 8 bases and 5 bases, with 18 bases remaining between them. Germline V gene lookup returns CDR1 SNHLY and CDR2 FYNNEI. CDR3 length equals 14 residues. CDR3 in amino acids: CASARDMLWYGYTF. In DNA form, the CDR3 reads TGTGCCAGCGCCCGGGATATGCTTTGGTATGGCTACACCTTC.

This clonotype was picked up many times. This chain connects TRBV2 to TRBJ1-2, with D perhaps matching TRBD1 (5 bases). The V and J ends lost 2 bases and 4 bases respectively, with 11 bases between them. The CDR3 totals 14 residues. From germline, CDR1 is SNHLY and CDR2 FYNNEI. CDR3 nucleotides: TGTGCCAGCAGTGAACAGGGATATGGCTATGGCTACACCTTC. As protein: CASSEQGYGYGYTF. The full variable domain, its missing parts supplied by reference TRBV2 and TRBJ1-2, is EPEVTQTPSHQVTQMGQEVILRCVPISNHLYFYWYRQILGQKVEFLVSFYNNEISEKSEIFDDQFSVERPDGSNFTLKIRSTKLEDSAMYFCASSEQGYGYGYTFGSGTRLTVV.

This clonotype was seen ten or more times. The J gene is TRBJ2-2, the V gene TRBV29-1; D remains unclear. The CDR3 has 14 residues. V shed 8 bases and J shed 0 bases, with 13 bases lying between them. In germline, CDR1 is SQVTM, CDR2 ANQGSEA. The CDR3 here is CSIRTASNTGELFF. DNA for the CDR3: TGCAGCATACGGACGGCTTCGAACACCGGGGAGCTGTTTTTT.

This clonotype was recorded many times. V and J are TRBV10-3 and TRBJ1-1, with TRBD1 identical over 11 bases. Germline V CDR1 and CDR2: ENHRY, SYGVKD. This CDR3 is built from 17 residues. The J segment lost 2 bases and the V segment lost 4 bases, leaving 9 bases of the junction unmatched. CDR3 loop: CAISGAGTGGINTEAFF. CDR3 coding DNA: TGTGCCATCAGTGGTGCCGGGACAGGGGGTATAAACACTGAAGCTTTCTTT.

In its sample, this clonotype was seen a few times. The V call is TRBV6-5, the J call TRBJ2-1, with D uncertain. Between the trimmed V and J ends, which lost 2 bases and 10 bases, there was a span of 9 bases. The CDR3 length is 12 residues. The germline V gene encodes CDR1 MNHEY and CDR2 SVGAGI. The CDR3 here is CASSYGRKEQFF. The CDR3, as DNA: TGTGCCAGCAGTTACGGGCGGAAAGAGCAGTTCTTC.

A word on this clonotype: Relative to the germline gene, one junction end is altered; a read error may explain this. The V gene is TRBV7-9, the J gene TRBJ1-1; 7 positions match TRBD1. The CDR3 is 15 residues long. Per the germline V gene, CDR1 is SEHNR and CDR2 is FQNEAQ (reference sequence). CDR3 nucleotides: TGTGCCAGCAGCTTACGTCAGGGGGTAAACACTGAAACTTTCTTT. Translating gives CASSLRQGVNTETFF.

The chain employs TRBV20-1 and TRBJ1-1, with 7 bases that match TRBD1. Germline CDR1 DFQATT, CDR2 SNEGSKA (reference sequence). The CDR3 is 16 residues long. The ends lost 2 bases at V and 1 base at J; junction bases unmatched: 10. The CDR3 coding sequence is TGCAGTGCTAGATCCGGACAGGTAGGAGGGAACACTGAAGCTTTCTTT. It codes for CSARSGQVGGNTEAFF.

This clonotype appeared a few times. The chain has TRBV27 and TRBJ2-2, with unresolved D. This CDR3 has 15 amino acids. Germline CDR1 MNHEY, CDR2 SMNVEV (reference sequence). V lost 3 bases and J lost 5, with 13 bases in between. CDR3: CASSFLPDTTGELFF. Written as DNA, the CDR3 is TGTGCCAGCAGTTTTTTACCGGATACAACCGGGGAGCTGTTTTTT.

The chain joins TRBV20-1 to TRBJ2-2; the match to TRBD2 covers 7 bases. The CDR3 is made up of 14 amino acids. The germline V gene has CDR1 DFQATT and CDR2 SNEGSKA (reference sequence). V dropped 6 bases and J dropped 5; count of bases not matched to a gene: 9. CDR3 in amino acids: CSAQWGGRTGELFF. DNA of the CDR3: TGCAGTGCCCAGTGGGGGGGTAGGACCGGGGAGCTGTTTTTT.

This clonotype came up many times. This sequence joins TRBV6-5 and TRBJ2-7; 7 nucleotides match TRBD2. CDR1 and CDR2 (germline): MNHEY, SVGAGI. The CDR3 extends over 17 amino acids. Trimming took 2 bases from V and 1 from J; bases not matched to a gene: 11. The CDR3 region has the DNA TGTGCCAGCAGTTACATGGGACCGGGACTAATTTCCTACGAGCAGTACTTC. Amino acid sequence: CASSYMGPGLISYEQYF.

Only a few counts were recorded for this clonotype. DNA for the CDR3: TGTGCCAGCTCGGACAGGGGTTACGAGCAGTACTTC. Translating gives CASSDRGYEQYF. This chain uses TRBV27 with TRBJ2-7, with 9 bases fitting TRBD1. J lost 4 bases, V lost 8 bases, and 3 bases had no gene match. Germline CDR1 and CDR2: MNHEY and SMNVEV (reference sequence). This CDR3 is 12 amino acids long.

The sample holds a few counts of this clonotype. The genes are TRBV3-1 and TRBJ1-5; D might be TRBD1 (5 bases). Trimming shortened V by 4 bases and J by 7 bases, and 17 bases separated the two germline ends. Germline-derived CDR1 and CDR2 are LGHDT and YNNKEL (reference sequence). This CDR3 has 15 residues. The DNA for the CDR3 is TGTGCCAGCAGCCTTGGGGGAGGGCAGGGACAGCCCCAGCATTTT. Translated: CASSLGGGQGQPQHF.

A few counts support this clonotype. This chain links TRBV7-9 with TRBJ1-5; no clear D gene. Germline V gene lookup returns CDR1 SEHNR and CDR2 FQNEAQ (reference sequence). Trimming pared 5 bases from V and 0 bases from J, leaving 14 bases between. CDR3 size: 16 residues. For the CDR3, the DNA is TGTGCCAGCAGCCCGGACCGACCCAATAGCAATCAGCCCCAGCATTTT. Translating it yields CASSPDRPNSNQPQHF.

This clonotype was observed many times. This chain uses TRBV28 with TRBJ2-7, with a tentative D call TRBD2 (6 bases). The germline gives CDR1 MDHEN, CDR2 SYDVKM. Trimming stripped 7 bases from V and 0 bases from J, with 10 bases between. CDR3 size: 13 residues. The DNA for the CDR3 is TGTGCCAGCACGGAGCGGGCCTCCTACGAGCAGTACTTC. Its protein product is CASTERASYEQYF.

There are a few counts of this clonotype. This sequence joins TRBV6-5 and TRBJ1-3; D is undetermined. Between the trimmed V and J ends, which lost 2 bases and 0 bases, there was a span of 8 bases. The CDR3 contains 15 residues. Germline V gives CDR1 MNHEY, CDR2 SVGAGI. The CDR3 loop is CASSYDRFSGNTIYF. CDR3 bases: TGTGCCAGCAGTTACGATCGGTTCTCTGGAAACACCATATATTTT.

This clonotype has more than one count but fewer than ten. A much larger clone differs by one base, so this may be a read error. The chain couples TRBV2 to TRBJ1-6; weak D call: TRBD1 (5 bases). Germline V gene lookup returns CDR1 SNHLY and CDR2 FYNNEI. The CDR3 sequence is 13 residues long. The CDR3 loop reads CAGRSGGNSPLHF. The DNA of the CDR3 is TGTGCCGGCAGGAGTGGGGGGAATTCACCCCTCCACTTT.

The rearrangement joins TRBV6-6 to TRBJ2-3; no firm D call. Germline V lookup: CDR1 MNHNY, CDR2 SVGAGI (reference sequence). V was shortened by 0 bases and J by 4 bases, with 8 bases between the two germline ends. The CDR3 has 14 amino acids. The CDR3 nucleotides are TGTGCCAGCAGTTACTCGCTATTCCCAGATACGCAGTATTTT. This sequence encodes CASSYSLFPDTQYF.

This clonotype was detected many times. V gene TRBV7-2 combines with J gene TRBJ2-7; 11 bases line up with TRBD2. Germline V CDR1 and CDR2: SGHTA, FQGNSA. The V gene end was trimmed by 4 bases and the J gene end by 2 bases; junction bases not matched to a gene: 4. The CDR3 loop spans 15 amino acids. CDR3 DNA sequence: TGTGCCAGCAGCTCCAATAGCGGGAGGGCCTACGAGCAGTACTTC. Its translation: CASSSNSGRAYEQYF.

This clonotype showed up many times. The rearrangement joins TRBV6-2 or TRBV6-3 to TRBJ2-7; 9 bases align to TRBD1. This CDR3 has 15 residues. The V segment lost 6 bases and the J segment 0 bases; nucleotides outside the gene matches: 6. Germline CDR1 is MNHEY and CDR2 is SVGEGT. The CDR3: CASRNRDRDSYEQYF. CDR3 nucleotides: TGTGCCAGCAGGAACCGGGACAGGGACTCCTACGAGCAGTACTTC.